This T cell receptor beta chain was recovered during a study of blood T cell repertoires in COVID-19. Overall study: Specimens from acute and convalescent COVID-19 originated in the United States, Italy and Spain. PBMCs, B-cell-depleted T cells, or T cells provided the cDNA or gDNA that made up the material.

Assay: immunoSEQ multiplex PCR; the TCRdb copy retains only in-frame clones and omits some. The repertoire consists of around 14,000 clones, with over 75% occurring once and the leading ten covering 2.5% to 3.5%. CDR3 length: 16 amino acids. Trimming stripped 5 bases from V and 1 base from J, with 17 bases between. Germline V gives CDR1 LNHDA, CDR2 SQIVND (reference sequence). The sample was peripheral blood. The chain couples TRBV19 to TRBJ1-2, with D tentatively TRBD1 (6 bases). The TCR originated in a human donor in a cohort sampled during active COVID-19. This CDR3 is CASSHSWQGINYGYTF. CDR3 bases: TGTGCCAGTAGTCATTCTTGGCAGGGGATTAACTATGGCTACACCTTC.